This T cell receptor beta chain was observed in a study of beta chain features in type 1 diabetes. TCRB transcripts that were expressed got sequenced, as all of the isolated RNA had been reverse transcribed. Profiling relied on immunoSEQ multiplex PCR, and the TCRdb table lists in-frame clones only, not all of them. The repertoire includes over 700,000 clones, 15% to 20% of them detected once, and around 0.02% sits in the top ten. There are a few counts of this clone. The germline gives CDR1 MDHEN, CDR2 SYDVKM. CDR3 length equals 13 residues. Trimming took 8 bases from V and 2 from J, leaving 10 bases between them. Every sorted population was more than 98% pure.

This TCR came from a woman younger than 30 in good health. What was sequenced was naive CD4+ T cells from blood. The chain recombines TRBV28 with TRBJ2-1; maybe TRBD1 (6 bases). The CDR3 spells CASHRDAYNEQFF. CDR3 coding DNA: TGTGCCAGCCACAGGGACGCCTACAATGAGCAGTTCTTC.